One T cell receptor (beta chain) is described in this entry. The entry originates in a study of blood T cell repertoires in COVID-19. The germline V and J ends were trimmed by 0 bases and 5 bases, with 11 bases remaining between them. The CDR3 totals 14 residues. Germline CDR1 is SGDLS and CDR2 is YYNGEE. Here immunoSEQ multiplex PCR was the method, and the copy in TCRdb shows in-frame clones only, minus some. The table has more than 95,000 clones, roughly 79% seen once. The source material was peripheral blood. This sequence was found in a woman in her 70s with acute or convalescent COVID-19. This chain connects TRBV9 to TRBJ2-5; the D gene is possibly TRBD2 (6 bases). In nucleotides, the CDR3 is TGTGCCAGCAGCGTAGTCGGGAGCTGGGAGACCCAGTACTTC. As protein: CASSVVGSWETQYF. The variable domain in full, completed from reference TRBV9 and TRBJ2-5, reads DSGVTQTPKHLITATGQRVTLRCSPRSGDLSVYWYQQSLDQGLQFLIQYYNGEERAKGNILERFSAQQFPDLHSELNLSSLELGDSALYFCASSVVGSWETQYFGPGTRLLVL.